This is a list of T cell receptor beta chains from one sample in a study of identical twins. TCRdb used MiXCR to reprocess the 5' RACE reads, holding one entry per CDR3 protein. The sample lists some 570,000 distinct CDR3 sequences, about 20% occurring once. These data were also reused for a study on yellow fever vaccine responses in identical twins.

The sample was CD4+ T cells sorted from blood. The source of these receptors is a young woman in good health. CDR3s include the opening cysteine and the closing phenylalanine or tryptophan. Each record gives: J gene, D gene, clone size, V gene, CDR3 length, CDR3 protein, CDR3 DNA. D genes are given only for firm matches. Expanded clones get a size class; other rows say once, few or many, or leave the size out.

j_gene: TRBJ1-1
d_gene: TRBD1
abundance: NA
v_gene: TRBV3-1
len: 15
CDR3aa: CAVTGTGERNTEAFF
CDR3nt: TGTGCCGTAACCGGGACAGGGGAAAGGAACACTGAAGCTTTCTTT

j_gene: TRBJ1-1
d_gene: NA
abundance: few
v_gene: TRBV5-1
len: 11
CDR3aa: CASSSGKVAFF
CDR3nt: TGCGCCAGCAGCTCGGGAAAAGTGGCTTTCTTT

j_gene: TRBJ1-6
d_gene: NA
abundance: NA
v_gene: TRBV12-3/TRBV12-4
len: 14
CDR3aa: CASSLKAGNSPLHF
CDR3nt: TGTGCCAGCAGTTTAAAGGCAGGAAATTCACCCCTCCACTTT

j_gene: TRBJ1-2
d_gene: NA
abundance: NA
v_gene: TRBV11-3
len: 14
CDR3aa: CASSWGGTNYGYTF
CDR3nt: TGTGCCAGCAGCTGGGGAGGGACTAACTATGGCTACACCTTC

j_gene: TRBJ2-7
d_gene: NA
abundance: few
v_gene: TRBV7-9
len: 16
CDR3aa: CASSTGSSAISYEQYF
CDR3nt: TGTGCCAGCAGCACAGGGAGCAGCGCCATCTCCTACGAGCAGTACTTC

j_gene: TRBJ2-1
d_gene: TRBD2
abundance: NA
v_gene: TRBV6-1
len: 16
CDR3aa: CASQGLTSGSNDEQFF
CDR3nt: TGTGCCAGCCAAGGATTGACTAGCGGGAGTAACGATGAGCAGTTCTTC

j_gene: TRBJ2-1
d_gene: NA
abundance: few
v_gene: TRBV28
len: 14
CDR3aa: CASSLGQYYNEQFF
CDR3nt: TGTGCCAGCAGTTTAGGGCAATACTACAATGAGCAGTTCTTC

j_gene: TRBJ1-4
d_gene: NA
abundance: few
v_gene: TRBV12-3/TRBV12-4
len: 14
CDR3aa: CASRRGRLNEKLFF
CDR3nt: TGTGCCAGCAGAAGGGGCAGGCTTAATGAAAAACTGTTTTTT

j_gene: TRBJ2-7
d_gene: NA
abundance: few
v_gene: TRBV12-3/TRBV12-4
len: 14
CDR3aa: CASSRQVGSYEQYF
CDR3nt: TGTGCCAGCAGTAGACAGGTAGGATCCTACGAGCAGTACTTC

j_gene: TRBJ2-3
d_gene: TRBD2
abundance: NA
v_gene: TRBV11-3
len: 15
CDR3aa: CASSLGGTIGDTQYF
CDR3nt: TGTGCCAGCAGCTTAGGGGGGACTATCGGAGATACGCAGTATTTT

j_gene: TRBJ2-2
d_gene: TRBD1
abundance: few
v_gene: TRBV12-3/TRBV12-4
len: 14
CDR3aa: CASSWTGVTGELFF
CDR3nt: TGTGCCAGCAGTTGGACAGGGGTCACCGGGGAGCTGTTTTTT

j_gene: TRBJ2-1
d_gene: NA
abundance: few
v_gene: TRBV6-2/TRBV6-3
len: 12
CDR3aa: CASRTGLYEQFF
CDR3nt: TGTGCCAGCAGAACAGGATTGTATGAGCAGTTCTTC

j_gene: TRBJ1-4
d_gene: TRBD1
abundance: few
v_gene: TRBV28
len: 16
CDR3aa: CASSLFTGGTNEKLFF
CDR3nt: TGTGCCAGCAGTTTGTTCACAGGGGGAACTAATGAAAAACTGTTTTTT

j_gene: TRBJ2-2
d_gene: NA
abundance: NA
v_gene: TRBV6-1
len: 15
CDR3aa: CASSNTGLDTGELFF
CDR3nt: TGTGCCAGCAGTAATACAGGGCTGGACACCGGGGAGCTGTTTTTT

j_gene: TRBJ2-7
d_gene: NA
abundance: few
v_gene: TRBV5-1
len: 12
CDR3aa: CASRAGVYEQYF
CDR3nt: TGCGCCAGCAGAGCAGGGGTCTACGAGCAGTACTTC

j_gene: TRBJ1-4
d_gene: NA
abundance: NA
v_gene: TRBV6-5
len: 13
CDR3aa: CASSYSSAEQLFF
CDR3nt: TGTGCCAGCAGTTACTCATCGGCCGAGCAACTGTTTTTT

j_gene: TRBJ2-1
d_gene: NA
abundance: NA
v_gene: TRBV9
len: 14
CDR3aa: CARRTPSSYNEQFF
CDR3nt: TGTGCCCGGAGGACCCCGAGTTCCTACAATGAGCAGTTCTTC

j_gene: TRBJ2-1
d_gene: NA
abundance: many
v_gene: TRBV2
len: 11
CDR3aa: CASRDYNEQFF
CDR3nt: TGTGCCAGCAGGGATTACAATGAGCAGTTCTTC

j_gene: TRBJ2-1
d_gene: NA
abundance: NA
v_gene: TRBV5-6
len: 17
CDR3aa: CASSLGYVTYRDNEQFF
CDR3nt: TGTGCCAGCAGCTTGGGTTATGTGACATACAGAGACAATGAGCAGTTCTTC

j_gene: TRBJ2-1
d_gene: NA
abundance: NA
v_gene: TRBV12-3/TRBV12-4
len: 16
CDR3aa: CASSLFTGKGYNEQFF
CDR3nt: TGTGCCAGCAGTTTGTTCACAGGGAAGGGTTACAATGAGCAGTTCTTC

j_gene: TRBJ1-5
d_gene: NA
abundance: NA
v_gene: TRBV5-1
len: 13
CDR3aa: CASSLVPDQPQHF
CDR3nt: TGCGCCAGCAGCTTGGTACCGGATCAGCCCCAGCATTTT

j_gene: TRBJ1-1
d_gene: NA
abundance: NA
v_gene: TRBV20-1
len: 13
CDR3aa: CSARGISNTEAFF
CDR3nt: TGCAGTGCTAGAGGGATTTCGAACACTGAAGCTTTCTTT

j_gene: TRBJ2-3
d_gene: NA
abundance: NA
v_gene: TRBV20-1
len: 13
CDR3aa: CSSSVGSSDTQYF
CDR3nt: TGCAGCTCTTCTGTCGGGAGTTCAGATACGCAGTATTTT

j_gene: TRBJ2-2
d_gene: NA
abundance: NA
v_gene: TRBV9
len: 15
CDR3aa: CASSVGSENTGELFF
CDR3nt: TGTGCCAGCAGCGTAGGCTCCGAGAACACCGGGGAGCTGTTTTTT

j_gene: TRBJ2-2
d_gene: NA
abundance: NA
v_gene: TRBV10-3
len: 15
CDR3aa: CAISAGSANTGELFF
CDR3nt: TGTGCCATCAGTGCGGGCAGCGCGAACACCGGGGAGCTGTTTTTT

j_gene: TRBJ2-4
d_gene: TRBD1
abundance: few
v_gene: TRBV28
len: 16
CDR3aa: CASSPPLRTGVHIQYF
CDR3nt: TGTGCCAGCAGCCCCCCCCTGAGGACAGGGGTACACATTCAGTACTTC

j_gene: TRBJ1-1
d_gene: NA
abundance: few
v_gene: TRBV7-9
len: 16
CDR3aa: CASSPRFSITNTEAFF
CDR3nt: TGTGCCAGCAGCCCCCGATTTAGCATAACGAACACTGAAGCTTTCTTT

j_gene: TRBJ2-1
d_gene: TRBD2
abundance: NA
v_gene: TRBV19
len: 17
CDR3aa: CASSLISGRGSYNEQFF
CDR3nt: TGTGCCAGTAGTTTAATTAGCGGGAGGGGTTCCTACAATGAGCAGTTCTTC

j_gene: TRBJ2-5
d_gene: NA
abundance: NA
v_gene: TRBV12-3/TRBV12-4
len: 14
CDR3aa: CASSLRKAGETQYF
CDR3nt: TGTGCCAGCAGTTTACGGAAGGCGGGGGAGACCCAGTACTTC

j_gene: TRBJ2-3
d_gene: TRBD2
abundance: few
v_gene: TRBV29-1
len: 16
CDR3aa: CSVVLVASGIRDTQYF
CDR3nt: TGCAGCGTTGTTCTTGTGGCTAGCGGGATTCGAGATACGCAGTATTTT

j_gene: TRBJ1-1
d_gene: NA
abundance: NA
v_gene: TRBV4-1
len: 15
CDR3aa: CASSRGDTSNTEAFF
CDR3nt: TGCGCCAGCAGCCGAGGGGACACCTCGAACACTGAAGCTTTCTTT

j_gene: TRBJ2-3
d_gene: TRBD2
abundance: NA
v_gene: TRBV7-9
len: 15
CDR3aa: CASSLGGGSSDTQYF
CDR3nt: TGTGCCAGCAGCTTAGGAGGCGGGAGCTCAGATACGCAGTATTTT

j_gene: TRBJ2-1
d_gene: NA
abundance: few
v_gene: TRBV6-1
len: 17
CDR3aa: CASSRFFITGPGNEQFF
CDR3nt: TGTGCCAGCAGCAGGTTTTTTATTACGGGGCCGGGCAATGAGCAGTTCTTC

j_gene: TRBJ2-5
d_gene: NA
abundance: once
v_gene: TRBV28
len: 14
CDR3aa: CASSPPGGPQTQYF
CDR3nt: TGTGCCAGCAGTCCCCCCGGGGGCCCCCAAACCCAGTACTTC

j_gene: TRBJ2-7
d_gene: NA
abundance: NA
v_gene: TRBV27
len: 16
CDR3aa: CASSFLGGGLVNEQYF
CDR3nt: TGTGCCAGCAGCTTCTTAGGGGGAGGGCTTGTGAACGAGCAGTACTTC

j_gene: TRBJ2-3
d_gene: TRBD1
abundance: few
v_gene: TRBV10-3
len: 17
CDR3aa: CAISESVRRQGSDTQYF
CDR3nt: TGTGCCATCAGTGAGTCGGTCCGACGACAGGGGTCAGATACGCAGTATTTT

j_gene: TRBJ2-1
d_gene: NA
abundance: NA
v_gene: TRBV7-8
len: 17
CDR3aa: CASSPIPGTPRYNEQFF
CDR3nt: TGTGCCAGCAGCCCCATCCCCGGGACCCCGAGGTACAATGAGCAGTTCTTC

j_gene: TRBJ1-5
d_gene: NA
abundance: NA
v_gene: TRBV20-1
len: 13
CDR3aa: CSARTRPGQPQHF
CDR3nt: TGCAGTGCTAGAACCAGACCCGGGCAGCCCCAGCATTTT

j_gene: TRBJ1-1
d_gene: NA
abundance: few
v_gene: TRBV6-1
len: 14
CDR3aa: CASMIEAGWTEAFF
CDR3nt: TGTGCCAGCATGATCGAGGCAGGGTGGACTGAAGCTTTCTTT

j_gene: TRBJ2-7
d_gene: TRBD2
abundance: few
v_gene: TRBV20-1
len: 12
CDR3aa: CSARRLAGDQYF
CDR3nt: TGCAGTGCTAGAAGACTAGCGGGAGATCAGTACTTC